Below, one T cell receptor (beta chain) is given with its context. Trimming shortened V by 2 bases and J by 8 bases, and 24 bases separated the two germline ends. From germline, CDR1 is MGHRA and CDR2 YSYEKL. This CDR3 is 18 amino acids long. This entry belongs to a study of control samples from healthy donors and cancer patients. Method: immunoSEQ multiplex PCR; TCRdb's copy keeps in-frame clones and lacks some. This sample has about 150,000 clones; roughly 88% occur once, and the top ten carry around 1.6%. The receptor was isolated from a man aged 18 to 30 in good health. The J gene is TRBJ1-4, the V gene TRBV4-1, with D possibly matching TRBD1 (5 bases). Sequenced: blood. CDR3 sequence: CASSQSGLGQGDGEKLFF. CDR3 DNA sequence: TGCGCCAGCAGCCAAAGCGGCTTGGGGCAAGGGGACGGGGAAAAACTGTTTTTT.